A single sample is the source of the 17 T cell receptor beta chains below, sequenced in a study of blood T cell repertoires in COVID-19. This table comes from immunoSEQ multiplex PCR, and its TCRdb copy is limited to in-frame clones, with some not included. The sample contains a few hundred thousand clones, around 90% of which appear only once. Sequencing was performed on peripheral blood. These TCRs come from a man between 18 and 35 years old with active or convalescent COVID-19.

The chain employs TRBV9 and TRBJ2-7; 7 positions match TRBD2. This CDR3 is built from 14 residues. CDR1 is SGDLS, CDR2 YYNGEE, per germline. V lost 0 bases and J lost 5; bases outside the gene matches: 5. The CDR3 nucleotides are TGTGCCAGCAGCGTAGCGGGAGGTGTTGACGAGCAGTACTTC. It codes for CASSVAGGVDEQYF.

This rearrangement joins TRBV19 to TRBJ1-4; no definite D call. The germline V gene has CDR1 LNHDA and CDR2 SQIVND (reference sequence). This CDR3 is 11 amino acids long. V lost 3 bases to trimming and J lost 10 bases, with 6 bases between them. The CDR3 loop reads CASSMGRKLFF. Written as DNA, the CDR3 is TGTGCCAGTAGTATGGGCCGAAAACTGTTTTTT.

This chain links TRBV6-5 with TRBJ2-5; 8 nucleotides agree with TRBD2. J lost 3 bases, V lost 5 bases, and 8 bases had no gene match. Germline lookup yields CDR1 MNHEY and CDR2 SVGAGI. The CDR3 has 15 amino acids. The chain's CDR3 is CASSRPPGLEETQYF. Here the CDR3 DNA reads TGTGCCAGCAGTAGACCACCGGGACTAGAAGAGACCCAGTACTTC.

The chain carries TRBV29-1 and TRBJ1-1; 9 bases match TRBD1. In germline, CDR1 is SQVTM, CDR2 ANQGSEA. V gave up 8 bases and J gave up 1 base; unmatched junction bases: 11. The CDR3 extends over 15 amino acids. CDR3 protein: CSSTQTGGKNTEAFF. The DNA of the CDR3 is TGCAGCTCCACCCAGACAGGGGGTAAGAACACTGAAGCTTTCTTT. Together with reference TRBV29-1 and TRBJ1-1, the CDR3 gives the full variable domain: SAVISQKPSRDICQRGTSLTIQCQVDSQVTMMFWYRQQPGQSLTLIATANQGSEATYESGFVIDKFPISRPNLTFSTLTVSNMSPEDSSIYLCSSTQTGGKNTEAFFGQGTRLTVV.

This chain connects TRBV4-2 to TRBJ2-3; TRBD2 matches at 13 bases. CDR1 LGHNA and CDR2 YNFKEQ come from the germline V gene. V dropped 0 bases and J dropped 1; count of bases not matched to a gene: 16. This CDR3 comprises 22 residues. In nucleotides, the CDR3 is TGTGCCAGCAGCCAAGATCCAGGCCCAGGACTAGCGGGAGATTGGGGCACAGATACGCAGTATTTT. This translates into CASSQDPGPGLAGDWGTDTQYF.

V is TRBV2 and J is TRBJ1-2; D is undetermined. The germline V gene has CDR1 SNHLY and CDR2 FYNNEI. The CDR3 totals 15 residues. The germline V and J ends were trimmed by 4 bases and 4 bases, with 16 bases remaining between them. The CDR3 sequence is CASSVRGIGGYGYTF. The CDR3 DNA sequence: TGTGCCAGCAGTGTTAGAGGGATAGGCGGCTATGGCTACACCTTC.

The CDR3 region has the DNA TGTGCCAGCAGCGGGGGGAGGGCGGCTAGCGGGGCCTACGAGCAGTACTTC. This translates into CASSGGRAASGAYEQYF. The V gene is TRBV3-1 (or the pseudogene TRBV3-2), the J gene TRBJ2-7; 9 bases match TRBD2. CDR3 length: 17 amino acids. V dropped 5 bases and J dropped 2; count of bases not matched to a gene: 13. The germline V gene has CDR1 LGHDT and CDR2 YNNKEL (reference sequence).

The V call is TRBV11-3, the J call TRBJ2-1, with D perhaps matching TRBD2 (6 bases). V was shortened by 2 bases and J by 8 bases, with 10 bases between the two germline ends. The CDR3 spans 13 residues. Germline V gene sequence: CDR1 SGHNT, CDR2 YENEEA. CDR3 in amino acids: CASSLPSADEQFF. The CDR3 coding sequence is TGTGCCAGCAGCTTACCTAGCGCCGATGAGCAGTTCTTC.

The chain is built from TRBV7-9 and TRBJ1-1; 8 positions match TRBD1. V lost 8 bases to trimming and J lost 2 bases; unmatched junction nucleotides: 13. This CDR3 is built from 16 residues. The germline V gene has CDR1 SEHNR and CDR2 FQNEAQ (reference sequence). The CDR3 protein is CASAGVTGGKNTEAFF. CDR3 coding DNA: TGTGCCAGCGCTGGAGTTACAGGGGGTAAAAACACTGAAGCTTTCTTT.

This chain uses TRBV25-1 with TRBJ2-5; D uncertain. Trimming removed 6 bases from V and 5 bases from J, with 13 bases in between. CDR1 and CDR2 from the germline V gene are MGHDK and SYGVNS. The CDR3 extends over 13 amino acids. The chain's CDR3 is CASRAPSFETQYF. In DNA, the CDR3 is TGTGCCAGCAGAGCCCCGTCATTCGAGACCCAGTACTTC.

Here the CDR3 reads CASSKALAPQYF. The CDR3 coding sequence is TGTGCCAGCAGCAAGGCGCTAGCTCCGCAGTATTTT. The V call is TRBV7-6, the J call TRBJ2-3, with a possible D match to TRBD2 (5 bases). The germline CDR1 and CDR2 sequences are SGHVS and FNYEAQ. This CDR3 is 12 amino acids long. V shed 5 bases and J shed 10 bases, with 13 bases lying between them.

This chain joins TRBV7-2 and TRBJ2-2; 9 bases fit TRBD1. The V gene end was trimmed by 2 bases and the J gene end by 6 bases; junction bases not matched to a gene: 7. CDR3 length: 16 amino acids. Per germline, CDR1 SGHTA and CDR2 FQGNSA. This CDR3 reads CASSLSGTGTAGELFF. CDR3 DNA: TGTGCCAGCAGCTTAAGCGGGACAGGGACGGCCGGGGAGCTGTTTTTT.

The V and J genes are TRBV12-5 and TRBJ2-2; D is unclear. The germline gives CDR1 LGHNT, CDR2 FRNRAP. CDR3 length equals 14 residues. Between the trimmed V and J ends, which lost 2 bases and 3 bases, there was a span of 7 bases. CDR3 nucleotide sequence: TGTGCTAGTGGTTTGACAATCCACACCGGGGAGCTGTTTTTT. It codes for CASGLTIHTGELFF.

The rearrangement joins TRBV2 to TRBJ1-5; 8 bases map to TRBD1. The V gene end was trimmed by 5 bases and the J gene end by 4 bases; junction bases not matched to a gene: 10. Germline V gene lookup returns CDR1 SNHLY and CDR2 FYNNEI. This CDR3 is built from 16 residues. Here the CDR3 reads CASSPSNRGGNQPQHF. CDR3 in DNA: TGTGCCAGCAGTCCTTCCAACAGGGGGGGAAATCAGCCCCAGCATTTT.

This chain uses TRBV7-9 with TRBJ1-6; D perhaps matches TRBD1 (5 bases). The germline V gene encodes CDR1 SEHNR and CDR2 FQNEAQ (reference sequence). The CDR3 contains 19 residues. V lost 1 base to trimming and J lost 1 base, with 17 bases between them. In DNA, the CDR3 is TGTGCCAGCAGCTTAGTAGCAGGGATTAAGGAGTCCTATAATTCACCCCTCCACTTT. This encodes CASSLVAGIKESYNSPLHF.

The V gene is TRBV2, the J gene TRBJ1-2; D gene unclear. V shed 4 bases and J shed 4 bases, with 16 bases lying between them. Germline V lookup: CDR1 SNHLY, CDR2 FYNNEI. The CDR3 contains 15 residues. CDR3 coding DNA: TGTGCCAGCAGTGTTCGTGGGGAGCTCGGCTATGGCTACACCTTC. It translates to CASSVRGELGYGYTF.

The chain recombines TRBV11-3 with TRBJ2-1, with 10 bases fitting TRBD2. The CDR3 is made up of 17 amino acids. Losses at the gene ends were 5 bases for V and 2 bases for J; bases not matched to a gene: 9. The V gene's germline CDR1 is SGHNT and CDR2 YENEEA. DNA of the CDR3: TGTGCCAGCAGCCCAGGGAGCACTAGCGGGACCTACAATGAGCAGTTCTTC. This encodes CASSPGSTSGTYNEQFF. The full variable domain, rest sourced from reference TRBV11-3 and TRBJ2-1, is EAGVVQSPRYKIIEKKQPVAFWCNPISGHNTLYWYLQNLGQGPELLIRYENEEAVDDSQLPKDRFSAERLKGVDSTLKIQPAELGDSAVYLCASSPGSTSGTYNEQFFGPGTRLTVL.